These T cell receptor beta chains were read from a single sample in a study of OX40 agonist ivuxolimab in advanced cancers. This table comes from immunoSEQ multiplex PCR, and its TCRdb copy is limited to in-frame clones, with some not included. The sample records tens of thousands of clones, more than 75% being singletons. The sequencing used CD4+ or CD8+ T cells sorted from blood, collected in a trial of the OX40 agonist ivuxolimab. These receptors were obtained from an adult with an advanced solid tumor such as melanoma, head and neck, liver or kidney cancer. Both conserved end residues are part of each CDR3. A D gene is named only where the DNA matches it firmly. Part of the rows lack a size; the others show once, few, many or a class for expanded clones.

d_gene | j_gene | v_gene | abundance | CDR3nt | CDR3aa
. | TRBJ2-2 | TRBV4-3 | once | TGCGCCAGCAGCCAAGAGGGCCTTATCGGGAGCGGTCCCACCGGGGAGCTGTTTTTT | CASSQEGLIGSGPTGELFF
. | TRBJ2-1 | TRBV18 | . | TGTGCCAGCTCACCAACTGGACAGCAGGGTGAGCAGTTCTTC | CASSPTGQQGEQFF
. | TRBJ2-1 | TRBV11-2 | . | TGTGCCAGCAGCTTACAACTCCAGGGGCTATACAATGAGCAGTTCTTC | CASSLQLQGLYNEQFF
TRBD1 | TRBJ1-1 | TRBV6-5 | once | TGTGCCAGCAGCCGACAGGGATTCGACACTGAAGCTTTCTTT | CASSRQGFDTEAFF
. | TRBJ2-2 | TRBV7-2 | . | TGTGCCAGCAGCTTATGGTTCAGGGTAGACACCGGGGAGCTGTTTTTT | CASSLWFRVDTGELFF
TRBD1 | TRBJ2-7 | TRBV11-3 | . | TGTGCCAGCAGCCGCAACCTCGACAGGGGCCAGCAGTACTTC | CASSRNLDRGQQYF
TRBD1 | TRBJ2-5 | TRBV7-3 | . | TGTGCCAGCAGCGAGGGGACAGGGGCAGAGACCCAGTACTTC | CASSEGTGAETQYF
. | TRBJ1-1 | TRBV27 | . | TGTGCCAGCAGTTTTCGGGGGGTTGTCACTGAAGCTTTCTTT | CASSFRGVVTEAFF
TRBD2 | TRBJ2-7 | TRBV28 | . | TGTGCCAGCACCCTAGGAGAACTAGCGGGAGTCTACGAGCAGTACTTC | CASTLGELAGVYEQYF
. | TRBJ1-4 | TRBV14 | . | TGTGCCAGCAGCCAATTTGAAAAACTGTTTTTT | CASSQFEKLFF
. | TRBJ2-5 | TRBV5-1 | . | TGCGCCAGCAGCACAACAGGGCCGGAGACCCAGTACTTC | CASSTTGPETQYF
. | TRBJ1-1 | TRBV2 | . | TGTGCCAGCAGTGAACTGGGTGCGACTGAAGCTTTCTTT | CASSELGATEAFF
. | TRBJ1-2 | TRBV7-9 | . | TGTGCCAGCAGCGCCCAGGCGGGGACCTATGGCTACACCTTC | CASSAQAGTYGYTF
TRBD1 | TRBJ2-2 | TRBV29-1 | . | TGCAGCGTGACAGGGGATATGAAGAACACCGGGGAGCTGTTTTTT | CSVTGDMKNTGELFF
. | TRBJ2-5 | TRBV28 | . | TGTGCCAGCAGATATCAAGAGACCCAGTACTTC | CASRYQETQYF
. | TRBJ2-1 | TRBV7-8 | . | TGTGCCAGCAGCCCACTTGGGGACAATGAGCAGTTCTTC | CASSPLGDNEQFF
. | TRBJ1-3 | TRBV7-9 | . | TGTGCCAGCAGTGCAGGGGTCGGAAACACCATATATTTT | CASSAGVGNTIYF
TRBD2 | TRBJ2-2 | TRBV7-2 | . | TGTGCCAGCAGCCACAGGACTAGCGGGCGCACCGGGGAGCTGTTTTTT | CASSHRTSGRTGELFF
TRBD1 | TRBJ1-4 | TRBV4-1 | once | TGCGCCAGCAGTCAAACCGGGACAGGGAATGAAAAACTGTTTTTT | CASSQTGTGNEKLFF
. | TRBJ1-2 | TRBV30 | once | TGTGCCGGCGAATTAGGGGTTTCCTATGGCTACACCTTC | CAGELGVSYGYTF
. | TRBJ2-2 | TRBV4-2 | . | TGTGCCAGCAGCCAAGCATCGGCAGCGAACACCGGGGAGCTGTTTTTT | CASSQASAANTGELFF
. | TRBJ2-3 | TRBV7-7 | . | TGTGCTAGCACCCGTAGCCCTGGGGATACGCAGTATTTT | CASTRSPGDTQYF
TRBD2 | TRBJ2-3 | TRBV28 | . | TGTGCCAGCAGTTTATCGACGAGCGGGGGGCTCCCTAGCACAGATACGCAGTATTTT | CASSLSTSGGLPSTDTQYF
TRBD1 | TRBJ1-5 | TRBV6-1 | . | TGTGCCAGCAGTGAAGCGACAGGGGATCAGCCCCAGCATTTT | CASSEATGDQPQHF
. | TRBJ1-5 | TRBV7-2 | . | TGTGCCAGCAGCTTGGGGTGGGGGGGCAATCAGCCCCAGCATTTT | CASSLGWGGNQPQHF
TRBD1 | TRBJ2-3 | TRBV11-2 | . | TGTGCCAGCACCTCGGGACAGGGGGGAACAGATACGCAGTATTTT | CASTSGQGGTDTQYF
. | TRBJ2-3 | TRBV7-6 | . | TGTGCCAGCAGCTTACTGGGCCCCCTGGGGAGCACAGATACGCAGTATTTT | CASSLLGPLGSTDTQYF
. | TRBJ2-5 | TRBV25-1 | . | TGTGCCAGCGTATCTCGCACAGACCAAGAGACCCAGTACTTC | CASVSRTDQETQYF
. | TRBJ2-7 | TRBV18 | . | TGTGCCAGCTCACCTGGCTCTAGAGATGAGCAGTACTTC | CASSPGSRDEQYF
TRBD2 | TRBJ2-7 | TRBV4-1 | . | TGCGCCAGCAGCCAACTACTAGCGGGAGGATTCGACGAGCAGTACTTC | CASSQLLAGGFDEQYF
. | TRBJ1-2 | TRBV19 | . | TGTGCCAGTACTCCCGACGGACCTCACACGATTATTAACTATGGCTACACCTTC | CASTPDGPHTIINYGYTF
TRBD2 | TRBJ2-2 | TRBV2 | . | TGTGCCAGCAGTTCCGGACTAGCGGACACCCCCACCGGGGAGCTGTTTTTT | CASSSGLADTPTGELFF
TRBD2 | TRBJ2-2 | TRBV2 | . | TGTGCCAGCAGCCGCGATGGGACTACGGGGGAGCTGTTTTTT | CASSRDGTTGELFF
TRBD1 | TRBJ2-1 | TRBV7-9 | . | TGTGCCAGCAGCACACCGACAGGGGGCTCCTACAATGAGCAGTTCTTC | CASSTPTGGSYNEQFF
. | TRBJ1-2 | TRBV6-1 | . | TGTGCCAGCAGTACCCGTCTGGGATCGGGAGGCTACACCTTC | CASSTRLGSGGYTF
. | TRBJ2-4 | TRBV9 | . | TGTGCCAGCAGCGTAGATGGGAACAGGGTAGACATTCAGTACTTC | CASSVDGNRVDIQYF
. | TRBJ2-2 | TRBV6-4 | . | TGTGCCAGCGCTCCGTCCGGCAGTAACACCGGGGAGCTGTTTTTT | CASAPSGSNTGELFF
TRBD1 | TRBJ2-7 | TRBV27 | . | TGTGCCAGCAGCCAGGGGGACGTCTCCTACGAGCAGTACTTC | CASSQGDVSYEQYF
TRBD2 | TRBJ2-7 | TRBV6-6 | few | TGTGCCAGCACCTTGGGGGGGGGTGCCAGGGAGCAGTACTTC | CASTLGGGAREQYF
. | TRBJ2-7 | TRBV6-5 | . | TGTGCCAGCAGCCCACGCAGGGGTGTGGTGTACGAGCAGTACTTC | CASSPRRGVVYEQYF
. | TRBJ1-3 | TRBV5-4 | once | TGTGCCAGCAGCTTGTCGGGATCCGGAAACACCATATATTTT | CASSLSGSGNTIYF
TRBD1 | TRBJ1-6 | TRBV6-1 | . | TGTGCCAGTATTACGACAGGGGGCAATTCACCCCTCCACTTT | CASITTGGNSPLHF
. | TRBJ1-5 | TRBV30 | . | TGTGCCTGGAGTCCCCCGGGGGCTCCTAGCAATCAGCCCCAGCATTTT | CAWSPPGAPSNQPQHF
. | TRBJ1-5 | TRBV11-3 | . | TGTGCCAGCAGCTTAGACAAGGGAAGGGACGGCCAGCCCCAGCATTTT | CASSLDKGRDGQPQHF
. | TRBJ2-1 | TRBV7-2 | . | TGTGCCAGCAACAAACAGAGCTCCTACAATGAGCAGTTCTTC | CASNKQSSYNEQFF
. | TRBJ2-5 | TRBV28 | . | TGTGCCAGCAGTTCCCCAAGAAGGCCCGAGACCCAGTACTTC | CASSSPRRPETQYF
. | TRBJ1-3 | TRBV20-1 | . | TGCAGTGCCGGTGTAGCAGACCGAATATATTTT | CSAGVADRIYF
. | TRBJ2-7 | TRBV2 | . | TGTGCCAGCAGTTGGGCCCAGCAGTACTTC | CASSWAQQYF
. | TRBJ1-1 | TRBV18 | . | TGTGCCAGCTCACCCGCCGGCGGATCGGAAGCTTTCTTT | CASSPAGGSEAFF
TRBD2 | TRBJ2-7 | TRBV7-8 | . | TGTGCCAGCAGCTTAGTCATGGCTAGCGGGAGTGTTCAGTACTTC | CASSLVMASGSVQYF
. | TRBJ1-2 | TRBV20-1 | . | TGCAGTGCGAGGTGGCACTATGGCTACACCTTC | CSARWHYGYTF
. | TRBJ2-5 | TRBV2 | . | TGTGCCAGCAGTGACTTCCAGGGGGAGACCCAGTACTTC | CASSDFQGETQYF
. | TRBJ1-2 | TRBV6-1 | few | TGTGCCAGCAGTGACCTCGAGCGGAAAGCTAACTATGGCTACACCTTC | CASSDLERKANYGYTF
. | TRBJ2-1 | TRBV27 | . | TGTGCCAGCAGCCTATCCGGACCGTACAATGAGCAGTTCTTC | CASSLSGPYNEQFF